This T cell receptor beta chain was identified in a study of blood T cell repertoires in COVID-19. Study background: Donors in the United States, Italy and Spain gave samples during acute or convalescent COVID-19.

In the authors' methods: It was from reference gene primer amplification that nucleated cell counts were estimated. Libraries were prepared by immunoSEQ multiplex PCR; TCRdb keeps only in-frame clonotypes and omits some of them. That table supplies the V and J calls and clone size; D and trimming were determined from the DNA. Seen here are roughly 150,000 clones, 80% observed once, and the top ten hold around 5.9%. Self-reported history from a screening survey and questionnaire set each donor's cohort. CDR1 and CDR2 from the germline V gene are LGHDT and YNNKEL (reference sequence). CDR3 length: 18 amino acids. Trimming cost V 4 bases and J 0 bases; bases outside gene matches: 9.

The receptor comes from a man in his forties who had recovered from COVID-19. Material for sequencing was PBMCs or T cells enriched from blood (not recorded which). The V gene is TRBV3-1 (or the pseudogene TRBV3-2), the J gene TRBJ2-2; TRBD1 matches 9 bases. CDR3 nucleotide sequence: TGTGCCAGCAGCCGCGGGACAGGGAGTACTTCGAACACCGGGGAGCTGTTTTTT. Protein: CASSRGTGSTSNTGELFF.